This T cell receptor (beta chain) came from a study of vaccination and CD4 T cells after COVID-19. Study in general: Sampling that followed vaccination took place a median around 70 days after dose two, within a range of 14 to 241. The cells in question were stimulated using overlapping spike peptides derived from SARS-CoV-2, HCoV-NL63, HCoV-OC43 and HCoV-229E. Either a CEFX pool, an HIV-1 Nef pool, or no peptide was added to control cultures.

Concerning this clonotype: Its antigen remains unidentified.

CD4+ T cells that had been cultured provided DNA sequenced with the Oncomine TCR Beta short-read assay. TCRdb reprocessed the PCR reads via MiXCR and lists one record per CDR3 protein. The sample holds 11,000 or so distinct CDR3 sequences, around 40% seen once. Treatment of the sample: approximately 9-day PBMC culture with coronavirus spike peptide pools or control peptides (ViraFEST assay). Trimming took 2 bases from V and 4 from J, leaving 9 bases between them. The length of the CDR3 is 14 residues. Germline V gene sequence: CDR1 MNHEY, CDR2 SMNVEV (reference sequence). This chain connects TRBV27 to TRBJ1-3, with D unresolved. The source is a human donor with COVID-19. Specimen: cultured CD4+ T cells from blood. The CDR3 sequence: CASSLKQAGNTIYF. In DNA form, the CDR3 reads TGTGCCAGCAGTTTAAAGCAAGCCGGAAACACCATATATTTT.